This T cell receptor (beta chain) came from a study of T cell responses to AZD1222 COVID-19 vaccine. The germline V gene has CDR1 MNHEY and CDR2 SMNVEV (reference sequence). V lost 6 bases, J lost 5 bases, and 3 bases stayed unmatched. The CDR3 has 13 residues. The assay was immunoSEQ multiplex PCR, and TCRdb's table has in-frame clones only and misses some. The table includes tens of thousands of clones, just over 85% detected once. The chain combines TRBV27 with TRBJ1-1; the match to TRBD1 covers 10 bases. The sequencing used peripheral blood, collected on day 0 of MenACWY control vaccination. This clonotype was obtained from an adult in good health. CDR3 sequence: CASRRQGATEAFF. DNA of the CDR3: TGTGCCAGCAGGCGACAGGGGGCGACTGAAGCTTTCTTT.